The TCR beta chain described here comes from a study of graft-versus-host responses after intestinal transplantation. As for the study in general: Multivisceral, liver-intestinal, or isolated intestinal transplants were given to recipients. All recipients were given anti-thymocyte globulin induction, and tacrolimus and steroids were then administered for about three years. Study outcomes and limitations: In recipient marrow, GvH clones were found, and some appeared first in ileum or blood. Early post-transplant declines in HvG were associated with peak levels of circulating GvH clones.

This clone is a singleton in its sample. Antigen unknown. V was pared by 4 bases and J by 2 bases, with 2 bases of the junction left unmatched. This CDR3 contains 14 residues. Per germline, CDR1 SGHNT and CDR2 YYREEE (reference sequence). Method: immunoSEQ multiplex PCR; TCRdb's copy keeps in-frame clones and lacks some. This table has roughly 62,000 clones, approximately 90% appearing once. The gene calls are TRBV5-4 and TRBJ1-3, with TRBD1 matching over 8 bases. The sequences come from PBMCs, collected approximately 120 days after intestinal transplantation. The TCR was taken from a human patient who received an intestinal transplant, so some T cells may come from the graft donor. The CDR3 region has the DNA TGTGCCAGCAGCCCACAGGGGGCTGGAAACACCATATATTTT. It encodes CASSPQGAGNTIYF.